The 28 T cell receptor beta chains below were found in one sample sequenced in a study of T cell responses to AZD1222 COVID-19 vaccine. Profiled with immunoSEQ multiplex PCR; TCRdb holds only in-frame clones, not every one. The sample yields 150,000 to 200,000 clones, roughly 90% seen once. This sample comprised peripheral blood, obtained on day 0 of AZD1222 vaccination. Source of these receptors: an adult in good health.

The genes are TRBV5-6 and TRBJ2-3, with 7 bases that match TRBD1. The V segment lost 2 bases and the J segment 4 bases; nucleotides outside the gene matches: 7. The CDR3 loop spans 15 amino acids. Per the germline V gene, CDR1 is SGHDT and CDR2 is YYEEEE. The CDR3 DNA follows: TGTGCCAGCAGCTTCCCGGACAGGTACCCAGATACGCAGTATTTT. Amino acid sequence: CASSFPDRYPDTQYF. Full variable domain (outside the CDR3, taken from reference TRBV5-6 and TRBJ2-3): DAGVTQSPTHLIKTRGQQVTLRCSPKSGHDTVSWYQQALGQGPQFIFQYYEEEERQRGNFPDRFSGHQFPNYSSELNVNALLLGDSALYLCASSFPDRYPDTQYFGPGTRLTVL.

The V and J genes are TRBV30 and TRBJ2-7; D is perhaps TRBD1 or TRBD2 (5 bases each). Between the trimmed V and J ends, which lost 1 base and 2 bases, there was a span of 6 bases. The CDR3 is 12 residues long. CDR1 and CDR2 (germline): GTSNPN, SVGIG (reference sequence). The CDR3, as DNA: TGTGCCTGGAGTGGGGGGACCTACGAGCAGTACTTC. Translated: CAWSGGTYEQYF.

Many counts were recorded for this clone. The chain is built from TRBV5-1 and TRBJ1-1, with 7 bases matching TRBD1. The germline gives CDR1 SGHRS, CDR2 YFSETQ. The CDR3 consists of 15 residues. The trim removed 1 base at V and 11 bases at J, leaving 14 bases unmatched. CDR3 DNA: TGCGCCAGCAGCTTGACGGGACAGAGGTCCATGGGGGCTTTCTTT. This sequence encodes CASSLTGQRSMGAFF.

The count of this clone is one. The J gene is TRBJ1-1, the V gene TRBV7-3; D perhaps matches TRBD1 (5 bases). The V end lost 2 bases, the J end lost 4 bases, and 11 bases lay between the germline ends. The CDR3 loop spans 14 amino acids. The germline V gene has CDR1 SGHTA and CDR2 FQGTGA. The CDR3, as DNA: TGTGCCAGCAGCTTAGATGGGGGATCCACTGAAGCTTTCTTT. Its protein product is CASSLDGGSTEAFF.

This chain uses TRBV6-2 or TRBV6-3 with TRBJ1-5; weak D call: TRBD1 (6 bases). Trimming left V 6 bases short and J 5 bases short, with 26 bases between. Germline CDR1 and CDR2: MNHEY and SVGEGT. The CDR3 totals 18 residues. CDR3 loop: CASSPYPPRDTRDQPQHF. The CDR3 DNA is TGTGCCAGCAGCCCTTATCCTCCCAGGGACACCAGGGATCAGCCCCAGCATTTT.

The genes are TRBV15 and TRBJ2-7; D might be TRBD1 (5 bases). The CDR3 spans 13 residues. Germline V gene data show CDR1 as LNHNV and CDR2 as YYDKDF (reference sequence). Trimming removed 1 base at V and 7 bases at J, with 11 bases between. The CDR3 sequence: CATSRAYRSEQYF. The CDR3, as DNA: TGTGCCACCAGCAGAGCCTACAGGAGTGAGCAGTACTTC. Supplemented by reference TRBV15 and TRBJ2-7, the full variable domain reads DAMVIQNPRYQVTQFGKPVTLSCSQTLNHNVMYWYQQKSSQAPKLLFHYYDKDFNNEADTPDNFQSRRPNTSFCFLDIRSPGLGDTAMYLCATSRAYRSEQYFGPGTRLTVT.

The chain recombines TRBV25-1 with TRBJ2-1; 10 positions match TRBD2. Germline-derived CDR1 and CDR2 are MGHDK and SYGVNS. Trimming cost V 5 bases and J 8 bases; bases outside gene matches: 9. The CDR3 has 15 residues. As DNA, the CDR3 is TGTGCCAGCAGTTATAGAAGCGGGAGGGTCGATGAGCAGTTCTTC. The encoded protein is CASSYRSGRVDEQFF.

The CDR3 here is CASIPGGTGNYGYTF. In DNA, the CDR3 is TGTGCCAGCATTCCGGGGGGGACAGGGAACTATGGCTACACCTTC. The J gene is TRBJ1-2, the V gene TRBV28; the match to TRBD1 covers 9 bases. Germline V CDR1 and CDR2: MDHEN, SYDVKM. The V and J ends lost 7 bases and 2 bases, in that order; junction bases with no gene match: 8. The CDR3 contains 15 residues.

V is TRBV5-4 and J is TRBJ2-3; 11 bases line up with TRBD2. The CDR3 contains 17 residues. Germline V lookup: CDR1 SGHNT, CDR2 YYREEE (reference sequence). After removal of 4 bases from V and 2 bases from J, the junction contained 9 bases not matched to a gene. In nucleotides, the CDR3 is TGTGCCAGCAGCGCCGCAGGGACTAGCGGACACACAGATACGCAGTATTTT. The encoded protein is CASSAAGTSGHTDTQYF. Filled out from reference TRBV5-4 and TRBJ2-3, the complete variable domain reads ETGVTQSPTHLIKTRGQQVTLRCSSQSGHNTVSWYQQALGQGPQFIFQYYREEENGRGNFPPRFSGLQFPNYSSELNVNALELDDSALYLCASSAAGTSGHTDTQYFGPGTRLTVL.

V usage is TRBV4-2 and J usage is TRBJ1-1; D remains ambiguous. The germline V gene encodes CDR1 LGHNA and CDR2 YNFKEQ. The CDR3 spans 13 residues. V lost 3 bases and J 4 bases, leaving 9 bases between the germline ends. The CDR3: CASSQDLGTEAFF. The DNA of the CDR3 is TGTGCCAGCAGCCAGGACTTGGGCACTGAAGCTTTCTTT.

This chain joins TRBV5-6 and TRBJ2-7; the D gene is possibly TRBD1 (5 bases). The germline V and J ends were trimmed by 1 base and 2 bases, with 16 bases remaining between them. In germline, CDR1 is SGHDT, CDR2 YYEEEE. This CDR3 contains 16 residues. The CDR3 DNA sequence: TGTGCCAGCAGCTTGCAAAGTGGCAGGGTGACCTACGAGCAGTACTTC. Translation: CASSLQSGRVTYEQYF.

The J gene is TRBJ2-7, the V gene TRBV24-1; no firm D call. Trimming removed 7 bases at V and 0 bases at J, with 15 bases between. Germline values: CDR1 KGHDR, CDR2 SFDVKD. This CDR3 has 15 amino acids. DNA of the CDR3: TGTGCCACCAGGCCTTGCGAGGACCCCTCCTACGAGCAGTACTTC. This sequence encodes CATRPCEDPSYEQYF.

The rearrangement links TRBV5-1 to TRBJ2-1; 11 nucleotides match TRBD2. CDR3 length: 15 amino acids. After removal of 3 bases from V and 4 bases from J, the junction contained 3 bases not matched to a gene. In germline, CDR1 is SGHRS, CDR2 YFSETQ. The CDR3 sequence is CASSSTSGRYNEQFF. CDR3 coding DNA: TGCGCCAGCAGCTCTACTAGCGGGAGATACAATGAGCAGTTCTTC.

The chain joins TRBV19 to TRBJ1-2, with D uncertain. Trimming cost V 7 bases and J 0 bases, with 12 bases left between them. The length of the CDR3 is 14 residues. CDR1 LNHDA and CDR2 SQIVND come from the germline V gene (reference sequence). This CDR3 is CASISRSANYGYTF. In nucleotides, the CDR3 is TGTGCCAGTATTAGCAGGAGCGCTAACTATGGCTACACCTTC.

The V gene is TRBV5-1, the J gene TRBJ2-7, with 15 bases fitting TRBD2. The CDR3 runs to 17 residues. CDR1 is SGHRS and CDR2 is YFSETQ in the germline V gene. The V segment lost 4 bases and the J segment 2 bases; nucleotides outside the gene matches: 7. In DNA, the CDR3 is TGCGCCAGCAGCCCGGGACTAGCGGGAGGCACTCCCTACGAGCAGTACTTC. It codes for CASSPGLAGGTPYEQYF. Variable domain in full (rest from reference TRBV5-1 and TRBJ2-7): KAGVTQTPRYLIKTRGQQVTLSCSPISGHRSVSWYQQTPGQGLQFLFEYFSETQRNKGNFPGRFSGRQFSNSRSEMNVSTLELGDSALYLCASSPGLAGGTPYEQYFGPGTRLTVT.

CDR3 nucleotide sequence: TGTGCCAGCAGTGGGAGCACAGATACGCAGTATTTT. Translating gives CASSGSTDTQYF. The chain couples TRBV2 to TRBJ2-3; D is unclear. Deletions cut 4 bases from V and 0 bases from J, with 2 bases between. The CDR3 totals 12 residues. Per the germline V gene, CDR1 is SNHLY and CDR2 is FYNNEI.

The rearrangement uses TRBV7-8 and TRBJ2-1, with 8 bases matching TRBD2. V was pared by 5 bases and J by 2 bases, with 8 bases of the junction left unmatched. CDR1 is SGHVS and CDR2 is FQNEAQ in the germline V gene. The CDR3 runs 16 residues. Here the CDR3 DNA reads TGTGCCAGCAGCCGCCAGACTAGCGCCACCTACAATGAGCAGTTCTTC. It yields the protein CASSRQTSATYNEQFF.

The DNA for the CDR3 is TGTGCCAGCAGTGAAAGGGGTCGAGGGACAGCCTACAATGAGCAGTTCTTC. Translating it yields CASSERGRGTAYNEQFF. The V and J genes are TRBV25-1 and TRBJ2-1; 7 bases match TRBD1. The CDR3 contains 17 residues. CDR1 and CDR2 (germline): MGHDK, SYGVNS. Trimming removed 2 bases from V and 2 bases from J; junction bases left unmatched: 9.

The rearrangement links TRBV10-3 to TRBJ1-5; 9 nucleotides match TRBD1. J gave up 5 bases and V 4 bases, and 6 bases lay outside the gene matches. The CDR3 totals 15 residues. Germline assignment: CDR1 ENHRY and CDR2 SYGVKD. The CDR3 spells CAISATGGMDQPQHF. CDR3 sequence (DNA): TGTGCCATCAGTGCGACAGGGGGGATGGATCAGCCCCAGCATTTT.

The chain is built from TRBV4-1 and TRBJ2-2; the match to TRBD2 covers 9 bases. V dropped 0 bases and J dropped 3; count of bases not matched to a gene: 11. Germline lookup yields CDR1 MGHRA and CDR2 YSYEKL. This CDR3 region has 19 residues. Written as DNA, the CDR3 is TGCGCCAGCAGCCAAGACCTTAGCGGGAGTGGGGTCGACACCGGGGAGCTGTTTTTT. Its protein is CASSQDLSGSGVDTGELFF.

This clone was seen a single time. The CDR3 protein is CASRLETQYF. The CDR3 DNA is TGTGCCAGCAGGTTGGAGACCCAGTACTTC. The gene calls are TRBV6-5 and TRBJ2-5; D is undetermined. Germline-derived CDR1 and CDR2 are MNHEY and SVGAGI. V dropped 6 bases and J dropped 5 bases, with 4 bases sitting between them. The CDR3 spans 10 residues.

The chain joins TRBV7-8 to TRBJ1-5; D gene unclear. This CDR3 has 14 amino acids. Trimming left V 6 bases short and J 2 bases short, with 11 bases between. Germline V gene lookup returns CDR1 SGHVS and CDR2 FQNEAQ. The CDR3 DNA reads as TGTGCCAGCAGTTCTGTGGATGGCAATCAGCCCCAGCATTTT. The encoded protein is CASSSVDGNQPQHF.

The chain combines TRBV6-5 with TRBJ1-4; perhaps TRBD1 as D (5 bases). Germline assignment: CDR1 MNHEY and CDR2 SVGAGI. With 1 base removed from V and 3 bases from J, the gap between germline ends came to 9 bases. The CDR3 is made up of 15 amino acids. The CDR3 DNA reads TGTGCCAGCAGTTACTTGGGGGGGTCTAATGAAAAACTGTTTTTT. Protein sequence: CASSYLGGSNEKLFF.

The rearrangement joins TRBV6-4 to TRBJ2-3; D might be TRBD1 (6 bases). V gave up 4 bases and J gave up 2 bases, with 13 bases separating them. The germline V gene encodes CDR1 MRHNA and CDR2 SNTAGT. The CDR3 covers 15 residues. The CDR3 spells CASSVTQGYTDTQYF. CDR3 DNA: TGTGCCAGCAGTGTCACTCAGGGGTACACAGATACGCAGTATTTT.

The genes are TRBV5-4 and TRBJ2-3; 9 bases match TRBD2. The CDR3 is 17 residues long. J was trimmed by 4 bases and V by 4 bases; bases with no gene match: 13. Germline CDR1 is SGHNT and CDR2 is YYREEE (reference sequence). The CDR3 region is CASSPPGAGGPPDTQYF. CDR3 sequence (DNA): TGTGCCAGCAGCCCCCCTGGAGCGGGGGGCCCCCCAGATACGCAGTATTTT. The whole variable domain, filled in from reference TRBV5-4 and TRBJ2-3, reads ETGVTQSPTHLIKTRGQQVTLRCSSQSGHNTVSWYQQALGQGPQFIFQYYREEENGRGNFPPRFSGLQFPNYSSELNVNALELDDSALYLCASSPPGAGGPPDTQYFGPGTRLTVL.

The CDR3 coding sequence is TGTGCCAGCAGGTCGGGATTTAACACTGAAGCTTTCTTT. Amino acids: CASRSGFNTEAFF. The chain has TRBV5-4 and TRBJ1-1; D is unresolved. Between the trimmed V and J ends, which lost 5 bases and 2 bases, there was a span of 10 bases. The V gene's germline CDR1 is SGHNT and CDR2 YYREEE (reference sequence). The length of the CDR3 is 13 residues.

CDR3 sequence reads: CASSVGGNSGGEETQYF. DNA of the CDR3: TGTGCCAGCAGCGTAGGAGGAAATAGCGGAGGGGAAGAGACCCAGTACTTC. This chain joins TRBV9 and TRBJ2-5, with a tentative D call TRBD2 (6 bases). Trimming pared 0 bases from V and 3 bases from J, leaving 18 bases between. The germline V gene has CDR1 SGDLS and CDR2 YYNGEE. The length of the CDR3 is 17 residues.

This clone was detected a few times. The chain uses TRBV5-4 and TRBJ2-7; maybe TRBD1 (6 bases). This CDR3 comprises 15 residues. Germline loops: CDR1 SGHNT, CDR2 YYREEE (reference sequence). V lost 0 bases to trimming and J lost 2 bases, with 12 bases between them. The CDR3 spells CASSLGLDRTYEQYF. CDR3 nucleotides: TGTGCCAGCAGCTTGGGGCTCGACAGGACCTACGAGCAGTACTTC.